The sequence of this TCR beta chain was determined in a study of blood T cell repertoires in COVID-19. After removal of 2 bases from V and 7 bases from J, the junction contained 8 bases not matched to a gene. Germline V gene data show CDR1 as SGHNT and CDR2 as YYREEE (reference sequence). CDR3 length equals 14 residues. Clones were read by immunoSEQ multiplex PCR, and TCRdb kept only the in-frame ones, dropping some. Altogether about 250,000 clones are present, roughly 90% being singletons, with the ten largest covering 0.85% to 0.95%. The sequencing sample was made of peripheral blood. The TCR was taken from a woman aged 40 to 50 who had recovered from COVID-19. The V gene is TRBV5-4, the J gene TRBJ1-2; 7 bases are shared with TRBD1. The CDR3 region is CASSFFDREVGYTF. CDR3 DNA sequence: TGTGCCAGCAGCTTTTTCGACAGGGAGGTTGGCTACACCTTC.